Following are 12 T cell receptor beta chains from one sample sequenced in a study of breast tumors, draining lymph nodes, adjacent tissues. Axillary draining lymph nodes of breast cancer patients supplied the node samples. Each CDR3 protein gets one entry after TCRdb re-called the multiplex PCR reads with MiXCR. The sample contains around 290,000 distinct CDR3 sequences, 30% of which appear only once. Sequencing was carried out using axillary lymph node tissue. The source is a female donor with breast cancer. Some clones in this sample may be carry-over from other donors' samples.

In its sample, this clonotype was seen many times. This chain joins TRBV25-1 and TRBJ2-7, with 7 bases fitting TRBD1. The CDR3 has 14 amino acids. Germline trimming cut 1 base from V and 4 bases from J; bases unmatched to any gene: 4. Germline V gene data show CDR1 as MGHDK and CDR2 as SYGVNS. The DNA of the CDR3 is TGTGCCAGCAGTGAATCCGGGACAGAATACGAGCAGTACTTC. Translation gives CASSESGTEYEQYF.

This clonotype was seen many times. The rearrangement uses TRBV4-1 and TRBJ2-1, with 7 bases lining up with TRBD2. Germline CDR1 is MGHRA and CDR2 is YSYEKL. The CDR3 has 15 amino acids. Unmatched junction bases numbered 6, after V lost 0 bases and J lost 7 bases. The CDR3 DNA reads TGCGCCAGCAGCCAAGATGGCAGGACTAGTAATGAGCAGTTCTTC. Amino acids: CASSQDGRTSNEQFF.

This clonotype has at least ten counts. The CDR3 nucleotides are TGTGCCACCAGTGGTCCCGACAGGGGGCAAGGCAATGAGCAGTTCTTC. It is translated as CATSGPDRGQGNEQFF. The chain employs TRBV24-1 and TRBJ2-1; TRBD1 matches at 10 bases. This CDR3 comprises 16 residues. Germline CDR1 and CDR2: KGHDR and SFDVKD. V dropped 5 bases and J dropped 6; count of bases not matched to a gene: 9.

The table lists this clonotype with many counts. The chain recombines TRBV4-2 with TRBJ2-7; TRBD2 aligns across 16 bases. Looked up from germline, CDR1 is LGHNA and CDR2 is YNFKEQ. The CDR3 loop spans 16 amino acids. V trimming: 3 bases; J trimming: 7 bases; junction bases outside the gene matches: 6. The CDR3 DNA reads TGTGCCAGCAGCCAGGGACTAGCGGGAGGGCTCGGGGAGCAGTACTTC. It encodes CASSQGLAGGLGEQYF.

CDR3 region: CASSHPAPGNTIYF. CDR3 coding DNA: TGTGCCAGCAGTCACCCGGCCCCCGGAAACACCATATATTTT. The rearrangement links TRBV6-2 or TRBV6-3 to TRBJ1-3, with unresolved D. Germline CDR1 reads MNHEY; CDR2 reads SVGEGT. Trimming took 5 bases from V and 4 from J, leaving 12 bases between them. The CDR3 extends over 14 amino acids.

Comment on this clonotype: This could be a read error, since a much larger clone is one nucleotide away. The rearrangement joins TRBV5-6 to TRBJ2-1; D gene ambiguous. The CDR3 covers 11 residues. Germline V gene data show CDR1 as SGHDT and CDR2 as YYEEEE. CDR3 loop: CASSGHNAQFF. The CDR3 region has the DNA TGTGCCAGCTCCGGTCACAATGCGCAGTTCTTC.

Points on this clonotype: The junction and the germline gene differ at one end; a read error may be behind it. The chain uses TRBV15 and TRBJ1-5; D not certain. Germline CDR1 and CDR2: LNHNV and YYDKDF (reference sequence). The CDR3 runs to 16 residues. CDR3 sequence (DNA): TGTGCCGCCAGCAGCTTGGGAGGGTCCAGCAATCAGCCCCAGCATTTT. This sequence encodes CAASSLGGSSNQPQHF.

Turning to this clonotype: Since a much larger clone is just one base distant, this may be a read error. The CDR3 loop reads CASSIGGLAGGKAPYF. In DNA form, the CDR3 reads TGTGCCAGTAGTATAGGGGGGCTAGCGGGAGGGAAGGCCCCGTACTTC. The chain has TRBV19 and TRBJ2-5, with 12 bases identical to TRBD2. Germline values: CDR1 LNHDA, CDR2 SQIVND (reference sequence). The ends lost 1 base at V and 13 bases at J; junction bases unmatched: 13. CDR3 length equals 16 residues. Looking up the rest from reference TRBV19 and TRBJ2-5 gives the full variable domain: DGGITQSPKYLFRKEGQNVTLSCEQNLNHDAMYWYRQDPGQGLRLIYYSQIVNDFQKGDIAEGYSVSREKKESFPLTVTSAQKNPTAFYLCASSIGGLAGGKAPYFGPGTRLLVL.

This clonotype was detected many times. V is TRBV20-1 and J is TRBJ2-5; D might be TRBD1 (6 bases). The V gene lost 1 base and the J gene lost 3 bases, with 12 bases spanning the gap. This CDR3 is built from 14 residues. Germline V CDR1 and CDR2: DFQATT, SNEGSKA (reference sequence). CDR3 amino acids: CSARVTGLKETQYF. CDR3 DNA: TGCAGTGCTAGAGTGACAGGTTTAAAAGAGACCCAGTACTTC.

Ten or more counts support this clonotype. The chain is built from TRBV11-3 and TRBJ2-1; 7 bases are a match to TRBD2. V shed 3 bases and J 4 bases; nucleotides not matched to a gene: 9. This CDR3 contains 16 residues. Germline V gene sequence: CDR1 SGHNT, CDR2 YENEEA. For the CDR3, the DNA is TGTGCCAGCAGCTTTGGGTGGCCTAGCGGATACAATGAGCAGTTCTTC. It yields the protein CASSFGWPSGYNEQFF.

Of note for this clonotype: The conserved phenylalanine or tryptophan is not found at the CDR3 terminus, so this likely reflects a read error. The CDR3 DNA is TGTGCCAGCAGTGAAGCGGGAATGGGAGATACGCAGTATCTT. This sequence encodes CASSEAGMGDTQYL. This chain links TRBV7-6 with TRBJ2-3, with 7 bases lining up with TRBD2. The germline V gene has CDR1 SGHVS and CDR2 FNYEAQ. V lost 6 bases and J lost 5; bases outside the gene matches: 8. The CDR3 length is 14 residues.

This clonotype was seen many times. This sequence joins TRBV30 and TRBJ1-4; D may be TRBD1 (6 bases). Germline V gene sequence: CDR1 GTSNPN, CDR2 SVGIG (reference sequence). The CDR3 is 13 amino acids. V gave up 5 bases and J gave up 3 bases, with 10 bases separating them. Here the CDR3 reads CAWARQANEKLFF. Written as DNA, the CDR3 is TGTGCCTGGGCTAGACAGGCTAATGAAAAACTGTTTTTT.